This T cell receptor (beta chain) appears in the sequencing data of a study of blood T cell repertoires in COVID-19. Clones were read by immunoSEQ multiplex PCR, and TCRdb kept only the in-frame ones, dropping some. The table shows approximately 100,000 clones, with about 85% occurring only once. CDR1 and CDR2 from the germline V gene are MNHEY and SVGEGT. The CDR3 is made up of 16 amino acids. J was trimmed by 5 bases and V by 5 bases; bases with no gene match: 12. The origin of this receptor is a man aged 60 to 69 with acute or convalescent COVID-19. Sequenced input: peripheral blood. The chain carries TRBV6-2 or TRBV6-3 and TRBJ2-5, with 9 bases lining up with TRBD2. The DNA of the CDR3 is TGTGCCAGCAGTGGAAAGGATAGCGGGAGTAGGGAGACCCAGTACTTC. Its translation is CASSGKDSGSRETQYF.